This paragraph reports one T cell receptor beta chain. Its antigen is currently unknown. Time point described: blood at routine non-recurrence follow-up after resection. Extraction of whole RNA from tumor, nontumor lung or frozen PBMC preceded unsorted sequencing. Unique molecular identifiers tagged every individual TCR cDNA molecule. TCRdb re-analysed the 5' RACE reads in MiXCR, keeping a single row per CDR3 protein. This table has around 110,000 distinct CDR3 sequences, 9% to 15% appearing once. This sample is drawn from a study of spatial heterogeneity in lung cancer. In the study overall: Follow-up PBMC specimens underwent sequencing when available; their median timing was roughly two years after resection.

Germline values: CDR1 MNHEY, CDR2 SVGEGT. Trimming took 9 bases from V and 8 from J; bases not matched to a gene: 15. The CDR3 is made up of 15 amino acids. Study-level points and caveats: Follow-up blood showed ubiquitous expanded tumor TCRs less than blood at resection did.

The clonotype comes from a male donor with early-stage non-small cell lung cancer. The chain carries TRBV6-2 or TRBV6-3 and TRBJ2-3; 9 nucleotides agree with TRBD2. The sequenced sample was PBMCs, obtained at follow-up. The CDR3 reads CARTGLAIHRGTQYF. The CDR3, as DNA: TGTGCCAGGACGGGACTAGCCATCCACAGAGGTACGCAGTATTTT.